This TCR beta chain was identified during a study of blood T cell repertoires in COVID-19. The data were produced by immunoSEQ multiplex PCR, yet TCRdb's version contains in-frame clones alone and is incomplete. Of approximately 90,000 clones listed, 60% to 85% are singletons. CDR1 and CDR2 (germline): MNHEY, SVGAGI. The V gene lost 0 bases and the J gene lost 7 bases, with 9 bases spanning the gap. The CDR3 runs to 14 residues. The sample was peripheral blood. This TCR was recovered from a human donor in a cohort sampled during active COVID-19. The chain has TRBV6-5 and TRBJ1-4; D gene unclear. The DNA of the CDR3 is TGTGCCAGCAGTTACTCGAGCGGGATTGAAAAACTGTTTTTT. Its translation is CASSYSSGIEKLFF.